Each of the 17 T cell receptor beta chains below was sequenced from the same sample in a study of T cell responses to AZD1222 COVID-19 vaccine. The method was immunoSEQ multiplex PCR; TCRdb's version includes in-frame clones alone and lacks a portion of them. The data contain about 53,000 clones, approximately 88% of them singletons. This specimen consisted of peripheral blood, obtained on day 0 of AZD1222 vaccination. The receptor set was obtained from an adult in good health.

CDR3 loop: CASSPGNSNQPQHF. In DNA form, the CDR3 reads TGTGCCAGCTCCCCGGGGAATAGCAATCAGCCCCAGCATTTT. This chain connects TRBV18 to TRBJ1-5; no clear D gene. V was pared by 6 bases and J by 0 bases, with 9 bases between. The CDR3 sequence is 14 residues long. Germline V gives CDR1 KGHSH, CDR2 LQKENI.

The genes are TRBV5-1 and TRBJ2-1; 11 positions agree with TRBD2. The CDR3 totals 16 residues. Germline V gene lookup returns CDR1 SGHRS and CDR2 YFSETQ. V shed 4 bases, J shed 7 bases, and the junction held 10 bases outside the gene matches. The CDR3 sequence: CASSPIAGGPQNEQFF. The CDR3 nucleotides read TGCGCCAGCAGCCCAATAGCGGGAGGGCCTCAGAATGAGCAGTTCTTC. The whole variable domain, remainder taken from reference TRBV5-1 and TRBJ2-1, is KAGVTQTPRYLIKTRGQQVTLSCSPISGHRSVSWYQQTPGQGLQFLFEYFSETQRNKGNFPGRFSGRQFSNSRSEMNVSTLELGDSALYLCASSPIAGGPQNEQFFGPGTRLTVL.

This chain connects TRBV7-9 to TRBJ2-2; D uncertain. Germline values: CDR1 SEHNR, CDR2 FQNEAQ (reference sequence). The CDR3 loop spans 14 amino acids. Trimming stripped 2 bases from V and 1 base from J, with 5 bases between. CDR3 residues: CASSLSWNTGELFF. In DNA, the CDR3 is TGTGCCAGCAGCTTATCGTGGAACACCGGGGAGCTGTTTTTT. The variable domain in full, completed from reference TRBV7-9 and TRBJ2-2, reads DTGVSQNPRHKITKRGQNVTFRCDPISEHNRLYWYRQTLGQGPEFLTYFQNEAQLEKSRLLSDRFSAERPKGSFSTLEIQRTEQGDSAMYLCASSLSWNTGELFFGEGSRLTVL.

The chain is built from TRBV25-1 and TRBJ1-3; perhaps TRBD1 as D (6 bases). The CDR3 extends over 14 amino acids. V was pared by 6 bases and J by 1 base, with 10 bases between. Germline CDR1 MGHDK, CDR2 SYGVNS. The CDR3 region has the DNA TGTGCCAGCAGACAGGGAGGGTCTGGAAACACCATATATTTT. It specifies CASRQGGSGNTIYF.

This rearrangement joins TRBV9 to TRBJ2-7; 11 bases map to TRBD1. The CDR3 loop spans 16 amino acids. The J segment lost 3 bases and the V segment lost 3 bases, leaving 8 bases of the junction unmatched. CDR1 and CDR2 from the germline V gene are SGDLS and YYNGEE. The CDR3 region has the DNA TGTGCCAGCAGCGGAGCTCCCGGGACAGGGGGCTACGAGCAGTACTTC. Translated: CASSGAPGTGGYEQYF.

This clone has more than one count but fewer than ten. The J gene is TRBJ1-1, the V gene TRBV7-9; D is unresolved. The germline V gene has CDR1 SEHNR and CDR2 FQNEAQ (reference sequence). There are 13 residues in the CDR3. Trimming left V 3 bases short and J 0 bases short, with 5 bases between. Here the CDR3 DNA reads TGTGCCAGCAGCTTCCTGGTGAACACTGAAGCTTTCTTT. This codes for CASSFLVNTEAFF. Supplemented by reference TRBV7-9 and TRBJ1-1, the full variable domain reads DTGVSQNPRHKITKRGQNVTFRCDPISEHNRLYWYRQTLGQGPEFLTYFQNEAQLEKSRLLSDRFSAERPKGSFSTLEIQRTEQGDSAMYLCASSFLVNTEAFFGQGTRLTVV.

The V and J genes are TRBV5-3 and TRBJ1-5; D possibly corresponds to TRBD1 (5 bases). TRBV5-3 is treated as an ORF (open reading frame) with a function not yet certain. The CDR3 is 15 amino acids. Trimming left V 4 bases short and J 4 bases short, with 15 bases between. The CDR3 region has the DNA TGTGCCAGAAGCGTACCGGGACCCAGAAATCAGCCCCAGCATTTT. The encoded protein is CARSVPGPRNQPQHF.

The rearrangement joins TRBV7-9 to TRBJ1-4; 8 bases agree with TRBD1. Germline values: CDR1 SEHNR, CDR2 FQNEAQ (reference sequence). The CDR3 is 14 residues long. After removal of 5 bases from V and 9 bases from J, the junction contained 8 bases not matched to a gene. The CDR3: CASSGAGGAKKLFF. CDR3 coding DNA: TGTGCCAGCAGCGGGGCAGGGGGCGCGAAAAAACTGTTTTTT.

This rearrangement joins TRBV5-4 to TRBJ1-1; D is possibly TRBD1 (5 bases). From germline, CDR1 is SGHNT and CDR2 YYREEE (reference sequence). V gave up 4 bases and J gave up 8 bases, with 18 bases separating them. The CDR3 spans 14 residues. CDR3: CASSLGTDVREAFF. The CDR3 DNA is TGTGCCAGCAGCCTCGGGACCGACGTTCGGGAAGCTTTCTTT. Full variable domain (missing parts from reference TRBV5-4 and TRBJ1-1): ETGVTQSPTHLIKTRGQQVTLRCSSQSGHNTVSWYQQALGQGPQFIFQYYREEENGRGNFPPRFSGLQFPNYSSELNVNALELDDSALYLCASSLGTDVREAFFGQGTRLTVV.

The chain links TRBV5-1 to TRBJ2-6, with D possibly being TRBD1 or TRBD2 (5 bases each). Germline CDR1 is SGHRS and CDR2 is YFSETQ. Trimming pared 3 bases from V and 4 bases from J, leaving 20 bases between. This CDR3 spans 18 amino acids. The CDR3 reads CASSSLRRGQRGANVLTF. In nucleotides, the CDR3 is TGCGCCAGCAGCTCACTGCGTCGGGGCCAGAGAGGGGCCAACGTCCTGACTTTC.

V and J are TRBV6-5 and TRBJ1-1; tentative D call: TRBD1 (5 bases). With 0 bases removed from V and 0 bases from J, the gap between germline ends came to 11 bases. This CDR3 has 16 amino acids. Germline CDR1 and CDR2: MNHEY and SVGAGI. CDR3 in DNA: TGTGCCAGCAGTTACTCTGGAAGGGGCCTGAACACTGAAGCTTTCTTT. This translates into CASSYSGRGLNTEAFF.

The chain employs TRBV12-3 or TRBV12-4 and TRBJ2-4; D might be TRBD2 (5 bases). Between the trimmed V and J ends, which lost 7 bases and 7 bases, there was a span of 14 bases. The CDR3 sequence is 13 residues long. The CDR3 region is CASTPRGNNIQYF. The DNA for the CDR3 is TGTGCCAGCACTCCCCGGGGAAACAACATTCAGTACTTC.

The rearrangement uses TRBV11-2 and TRBJ2-3, with no clear D. Trimming removed 4 bases at V and 6 bases at J, with 8 bases between. CDR1 is SGHAT, CDR2 FQNNGV, per germline. CDR3 length: 12 residues. The DNA of the CDR3 is TGTGCCAGCAGCTCCCCGTCCGATACGCAGTATTTT. It encodes CASSSPSDTQYF.

The genes are TRBV7-2 and TRBJ1-2, with D hard to call. Per germline, CDR1 SGHTA and CDR2 FQGNSA. With 0 bases removed from V and 2 bases from J, the gap between germline ends came to 19 bases. This CDR3 has 18 residues. The CDR3 loop reads CASSLARHLNSPNYGYTF. Written as DNA, the CDR3 is TGTGCCAGCAGCTTAGCGAGACACCTTAACTCCCCCAACTATGGCTACACCTTC.

The chain recombines TRBV7-2 with TRBJ1-2; D unresolved. The CDR3 consists of 13 residues. The germline V gene encodes CDR1 SGHTA and CDR2 FQGNSA. V was clipped by 1 base and J by 7 bases, with 10 bases between them. CDR3 region: CASSLDVGIGYTF. The CDR3 DNA reads TGTGCCAGCAGCTTAGATGTGGGGATTGGCTACACCTTC.

The rearrangement links TRBV4-1 to TRBJ1-6, with 10 bases identical to TRBD1. The V gene end was trimmed by 4 bases and the J gene end by 10 bases; junction bases not matched to a gene: 7. Germline V gene data show CDR1 as MGHRA and CDR2 as YSYEKL. This CDR3 is 15 amino acids long. The chain's CDR3 is CASSRTGDRGSPLHF. CDR3 DNA sequence: TGCGCCAGCAGCCGGACGGGGGACAGGGGATCACCCCTCCACTTT.

The J gene is TRBJ1-2, the V gene TRBV29-1, with D possibly being TRBD1 (5 bases). Trimming stripped 5 bases from V and 4 bases from J, with 17 bases between. Germline lookup yields CDR1 SQVTM and CDR2 ANQGSEA. This CDR3 spans 14 amino acids. For the CDR3, the DNA is TGCAGCGTTCTCACAACAGGTTCGGTCTATGGCTACACCTTC. Amino acid sequence: CSVLTTGSVYGYTF.